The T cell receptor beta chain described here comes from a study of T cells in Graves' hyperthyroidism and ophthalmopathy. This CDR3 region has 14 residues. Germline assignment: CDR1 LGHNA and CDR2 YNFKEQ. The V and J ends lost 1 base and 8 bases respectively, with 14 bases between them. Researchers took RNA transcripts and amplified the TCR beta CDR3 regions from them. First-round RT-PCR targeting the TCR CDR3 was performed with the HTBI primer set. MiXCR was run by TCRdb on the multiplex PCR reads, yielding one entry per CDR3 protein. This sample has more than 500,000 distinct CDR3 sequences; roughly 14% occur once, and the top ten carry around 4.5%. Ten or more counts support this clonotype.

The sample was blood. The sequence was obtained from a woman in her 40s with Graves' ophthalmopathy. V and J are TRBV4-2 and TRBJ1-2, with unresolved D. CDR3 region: CASSQGVGLGGYTF. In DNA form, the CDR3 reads TGTGCCAGCAGCCAAGGAGTAGGGCTCGGGGGCTACACCTTC.